Listed here are 18 T cell receptor beta chains from one sample, sequenced in a study of beta chain features in type 1 diabetes. Expressed TCRB transcripts were sequenced, since all the RNA that had been isolated was reverse transcribed. Here immunoSEQ multiplex PCR was the method, and the copy in TCRdb shows in-frame clones only, minus some. The repertoire consists of about 230,000 clones, with about 10% occurring once and the leading ten covering around 0.031%. The sample was naive CD4+ T cells from blood. The receptors were sampled from a woman aged 18-30 years in good health.

The V gene is TRBV19, the J gene TRBJ2-3; 7 bases are shared with TRBD2. Germline lookup yields CDR1 LNHDA and CDR2 SQIVND (reference sequence). Trimming cost V 5 bases and J 3 bases; bases outside gene matches: 14. The CDR3 consists of 17 residues. The CDR3 bases are TGTGCCAGTAGTCCCCACCTTCGGGTTAGCGGGACAGATACGCAGTATTTT. Translating it yields CASSPHLRVSGTDTQYF.

This clone has a handful of counts. V and J are TRBV11-2 and TRBJ2-7; TRBD1 aligns across 7 bases. V dropped 5 bases and J dropped 1; count of bases not matched to a gene: 8. This CDR3 has 15 residues. Germline V lookup: CDR1 SGHAT, CDR2 FQNNGV. For the CDR3, the DNA is TGTGCCAGCAGCACCGGACAGGTAGTTTCCTACGAGCAGTACTTC. Protein: CASSTGQVVSYEQYF. Full variable domain (missing parts from reference TRBV11-2 and TRBJ2-7): EAGVAQSPRYKIIEKRQSVAFWCNPISGHATLYWYQQILGQGPKLLIQFQNNGVVDDSQLPKDRFSAERLKGVDSTLKIQPAKLEDSAVYLCASSTGQVVSYEQYFGPGTRLTVT.

The chain links TRBV30 to TRBJ2-3, with TRBD2 matching 11 bases. Trimming at V came to 1 base and at J to 6 bases, leaving 6 bases not matched to a gene. This CDR3 contains 15 residues. The germline gives CDR1 GTSNPN, CDR2 SVGIG (reference sequence). Written as DNA, the CDR3 is TGTGCCTGGAGTGACACTAGCGGGAGAGGGGATACGCAGTATTTT. It codes for CAWSDTSGRGDTQYF.

This clone has a handful of counts. V gene TRBV19 combines with J gene TRBJ1-1; D ambiguous. This CDR3 region has 16 residues. The germline CDR1 and CDR2 sequences are LNHDA and SQIVND (reference sequence). V dropped 6 bases and J dropped 1 base, with 18 bases sitting between them. For the CDR3, the DNA is TGTGCCAGTAGCCCCCCCTCGAGCAGGCGGAACACTGAAGCTTTCTTT. Amino acid sequence: CASSPPSSRRNTEAFF.

Comment on this clone: At one boundary the junction diverges from the germline segment, which might be a read error. The chain is built from TRBV29-1 and TRBJ1-2, with a tentative D call TRBD1 (5 bases). The CDR3 spans 10 residues. Germline CDR1 is SQVTM and CDR2 is ANQGSEA. DNA of the CDR3: TGCAGCGTTGGTGGGGCTGCCCTAAACTTC. Encoded protein: CSVGGAALNF.

V and J are TRBV7-9 and TRBJ2-7; possibly TRBD1 for D (7 bases). V lost 4 bases, J lost 4 bases, and 14 bases lay in between. The germline gives CDR1 SEHNR, CDR2 FQNEAQ (reference sequence). The CDR3 has 14 amino acids. As DNA, the CDR3 is TGTGCCAGCAGCTCGACGGGGGACAGTTACGAGCAGTACTTC. It specifies CASSSTGDSYEQYF.

The rearrangement joins TRBV30 to TRBJ2-7; TRBD1 might be the D (6 bases). CDR3 length equals 12 residues. Germline CDR1 reads GTSNPN; CDR2 reads SVGIG (reference sequence). V lost 4 bases, J lost 2 bases, and 9 bases lay in between. In nucleotides, the CDR3 is TGTGCCTGGAAACAGGGCACCTACGAGCAGTACTTC. It yields the protein CAWKQGTYEQYF.

This clone was counted only a few times. The chain combines TRBV5-1 with TRBJ2-5, with D possibly TRBD2 on 6 matching bases. V shed 1 base and J shed 4 bases, with 11 bases lying between them. Germline CDR1 is SGHRS and CDR2 is YFSETQ. The CDR3 length is 14 residues. The CDR3 nucleotides read TGCGCCAGCAGCTTGTACGGCGGGGTAGAGACCCAGTACTTC. It codes for CASSLYGGVETQYF. Full variable domain (missing parts from reference TRBV5-1 and TRBJ2-5): KAGVTQTPRYLIKTRGQQVTLSCSPISGHRSVSWYQQTPGQGLQFLFEYFSETQRNKGNFPGRFSGRQFSNSRSEMNVSTLELGDSALYLCASSLYGGVETQYFGPGTRLLVL.

This clone was picked up a small number of times. The rearrangement uses TRBV7-2 and TRBJ2-1; perhaps TRBD1 as D (5 bases). Germline values: CDR1 SGHTA, CDR2 FQGNSA. The length of the CDR3 is 13 residues. Trimming cost V 3 bases and J 5 bases, with 8 bases left between them. The CDR3 DNA is TGTGCCAGCAGCTTCCCAGGGAACAATGAGCAGTTCTTC. Its translation is CASSFPGNNEQFF.

V is TRBV2 and J is TRBJ2-2; TRBD2 aligns across 9 bases. V shed 7 bases and J 5 bases; nucleotides not matched to a gene: 5. The CDR3 is made up of 14 amino acids. CDR1 SNHLY and CDR2 FYNNEI come from the germline V gene. This chain's CDR3 is CASTETSGTGELFF. The CDR3 DNA follows: TGTGCCAGCACGGAGACTAGCGGAACCGGGGAGCTGTTTTTT.

This clone was seen a few times. The chain combines TRBV6-1 with TRBJ1-2; D not certain. The V and J ends lost 6 bases and 2 bases respectively, with 10 bases between them. Germline V gene data show CDR1 as MNHNS and CDR2 as SASEGT. The CDR3 has 13 amino acids. The CDR3 coding sequence is TGTGCCAGCAGGCTACTAGAAAACTATGGCTACACCTTC. Protein sequence: CASRLLENYGYTF.

A few counts support this clone. The chain couples TRBV19 to TRBJ1-5; D possibly corresponds to TRBD1 (5 bases). The germline CDR1 and CDR2 sequences are LNHDA and SQIVND (reference sequence). V shed 6 bases and J shed 3 bases, with 12 bases lying between them. This CDR3 has 14 residues. For the CDR3, the DNA is TGTGCCAGTAGCGAGGGACTGCACAATCAGCCCCAGCATTTT. Protein product: CASSEGLHNQPQHF.

This clone was found a few times. The V call is TRBV5-1, the J call TRBJ2-7, with 10 bases matching TRBD1. The CDR3 is 16 residues long. Germline-derived CDR1 and CDR2 are SGHRS and YFSETQ. The trim removed 2 bases at V and 2 bases at J, leaving 7 bases unmatched. CDR3 coding DNA: TGCGCCAGCAGCTTCACGGACAGGGGGGTACCCTACGAGCAGTACTTC. This codes for CASSFTDRGVPYEQYF.

This clone was observed a handful of times. CDR3 sequence (DNA): TGTGCCAGCAGTACCCAGGTTAGCGGGAATATCCACGAGCAGTACTTC. Its protein product is CASSTQVSGNIHEQYF. The chain carries TRBV25-1 and TRBJ2-7; 8 bases are shared with TRBD2. From germline, CDR1 is MGHDK and CDR2 SYGVNS. Trimming at V came to 5 bases and at J to 5 bases, leaving 14 bases not matched to a gene. CDR3 length: 16 amino acids.

This clone was detected a few times. The chain combines TRBV6-5 with TRBJ2-7, with 11 bases lining up with TRBD1. The CDR3 totals 14 residues. Per the germline V gene, CDR1 is MNHEY and CDR2 is SVGAGI. The V gene end was trimmed by 5 bases and the J gene end by 2 bases; junction bases not matched to a gene: 2. The CDR3 region is CASSRTGGAYEQYF. CDR3 nucleotides: TGTGCCAGCAGTCGGACAGGGGGCGCCTACGAGCAGTACTTC.

The chain links TRBV11-2 to TRBJ2-2; TRBD1 agrees at 8 bases. Germline assignment: CDR1 SGHAT and CDR2 FQNNGV. The CDR3 runs 17 residues. V was pared by 6 bases and J by 1 base, with 10 bases of the junction left unmatched. CDR3: CASRRWTGMGNTGELFF. Here the CDR3 DNA reads TGTGCCAGCAGACGCTGGACAGGGATGGGGAACACCGGGGAGCTGTTTTTT.

This clone was counted between two and nine times. CDR3 DNA sequence: TGTGCCAGCAGCGTAGGACAGCCCGCGACTTGGGGCACTGAAGCTTTCTTT. It translates to CASSVGQPATWGTEAFF. V usage is TRBV9 and J usage is TRBJ1-1, with a possible D match to TRBD1 (5 bases). Germline assignment: CDR1 SGDLS and CDR2 YYNGEE. V was trimmed by 0 bases and J by 4 bases, leaving 19 bases between them. This CDR3 contains 17 residues.

The chain employs TRBV30 and TRBJ1-1; D unresolved. The germline V gene has CDR1 GTSNPN and CDR2 SVGIG (reference sequence). V lost 2 bases, J lost 4 bases, and 11 bases lay in between. The CDR3 covers 13 residues. CDR3 amino acids: CAWSQVAFTEAFF. CDR3 in DNA: TGTGCCTGGAGTCAGGTCGCATTCACTGAAGCTTTCTTT.